This TCR beta chain comes out of a study of CD8+ T cells in alopecia areata. Study-level background: Twice daily, treated patients received 5 to 10 mg of oral tofacitinib.

The study, taken as a whole, reports: The presence of one nonresponder keeps the tie between baseline CD8+ expansion and response uncertain.

As for this clone: Its cognate antigen is unknown. At the DNA level, this CDR3 is encoded by other sequences in the same sample as well.

As to treatment: oral pan-JAK inhibitor, 5-10 mg twice daily. V was cut by 1 base and J by 3 bases, with 3 bases left in between. Germline V lookup: CDR1 DFQATT, CDR2 SNEGSKA (reference sequence). The CDR3 has 11 residues. Once RNA had been extracted, it was reverse transcribed into cDNA to act as the sequencing template. The assay was immunoSEQ multiplex PCR, and TCRdb's table has in-frame clones only and misses some. The table includes under 250,000 clones, 66% detected once. The sample was CD4+ T cells sorted from blood, taken at approximately week 45, from a patient treated with tofacitinib. The chain recombines TRBV20-1 with TRBJ1-1; no firm D call. The receptor was derived from a human donor with alopecia areata. The CDR3 here is CSARGDTEAFF. CDR3 nucleotide sequence: TGCAGTGCTAGAGGGGACACTGAAGCTTTCTTT.